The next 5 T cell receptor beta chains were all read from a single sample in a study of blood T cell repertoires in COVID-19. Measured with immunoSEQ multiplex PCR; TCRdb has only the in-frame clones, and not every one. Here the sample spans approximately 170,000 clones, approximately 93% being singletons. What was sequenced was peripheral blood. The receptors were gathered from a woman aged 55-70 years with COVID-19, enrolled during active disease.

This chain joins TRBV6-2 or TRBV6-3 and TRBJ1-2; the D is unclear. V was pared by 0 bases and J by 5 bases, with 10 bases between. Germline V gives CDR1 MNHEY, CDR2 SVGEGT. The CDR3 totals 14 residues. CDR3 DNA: TGTGCCAGCAGTTACTCAGCGTCGGGGTATGGCTACACCTTC. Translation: CASSYSASGYGYTF.

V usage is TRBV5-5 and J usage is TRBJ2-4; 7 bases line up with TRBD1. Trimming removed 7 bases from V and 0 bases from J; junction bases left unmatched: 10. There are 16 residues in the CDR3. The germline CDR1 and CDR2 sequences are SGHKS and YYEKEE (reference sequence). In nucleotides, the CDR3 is TGTGCCAGCGACTCAATGGGACAGCTAGCCAAAAACATTCAGTACTTC. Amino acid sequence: CASDSMGQLAKNIQYF.

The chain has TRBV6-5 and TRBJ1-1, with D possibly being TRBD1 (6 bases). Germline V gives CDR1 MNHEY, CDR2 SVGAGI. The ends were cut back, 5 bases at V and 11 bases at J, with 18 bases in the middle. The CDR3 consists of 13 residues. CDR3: CASSRGHPAAAFF. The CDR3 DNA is TGTGCCAGCAGTAGGGGACACCCAGCGGCGGCTTTCTTT.

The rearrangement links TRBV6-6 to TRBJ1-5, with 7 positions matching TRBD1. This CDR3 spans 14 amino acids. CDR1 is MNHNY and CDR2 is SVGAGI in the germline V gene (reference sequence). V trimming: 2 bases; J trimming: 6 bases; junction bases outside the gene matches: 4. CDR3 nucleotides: TGTGCCAGCAGTTACAGGGGGCAGCTTCAGCCCCAGCATTTT. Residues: CASSYRGQLQPQHF.

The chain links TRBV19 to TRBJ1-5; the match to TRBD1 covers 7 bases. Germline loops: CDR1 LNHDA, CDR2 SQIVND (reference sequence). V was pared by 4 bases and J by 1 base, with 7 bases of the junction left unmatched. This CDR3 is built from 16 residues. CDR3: CASSNPPGQSNQPQHF. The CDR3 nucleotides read TGTGCCAGTAGTAATCCCCCGGGACAGAGCAATCAGCCCCAGCATTTT.